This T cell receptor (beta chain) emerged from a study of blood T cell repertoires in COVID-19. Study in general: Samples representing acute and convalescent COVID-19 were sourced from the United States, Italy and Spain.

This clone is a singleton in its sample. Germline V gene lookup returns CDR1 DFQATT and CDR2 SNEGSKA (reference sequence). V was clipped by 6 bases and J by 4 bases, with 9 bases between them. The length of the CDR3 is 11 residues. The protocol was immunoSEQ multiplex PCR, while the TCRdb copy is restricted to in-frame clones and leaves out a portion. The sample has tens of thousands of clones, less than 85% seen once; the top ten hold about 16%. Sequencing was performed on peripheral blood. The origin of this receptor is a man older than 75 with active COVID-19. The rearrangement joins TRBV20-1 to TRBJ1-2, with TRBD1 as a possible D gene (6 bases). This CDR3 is CSATGTYGYTF. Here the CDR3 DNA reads TGCAGTGCCACAGGGACCTATGGCTACACCTTC.